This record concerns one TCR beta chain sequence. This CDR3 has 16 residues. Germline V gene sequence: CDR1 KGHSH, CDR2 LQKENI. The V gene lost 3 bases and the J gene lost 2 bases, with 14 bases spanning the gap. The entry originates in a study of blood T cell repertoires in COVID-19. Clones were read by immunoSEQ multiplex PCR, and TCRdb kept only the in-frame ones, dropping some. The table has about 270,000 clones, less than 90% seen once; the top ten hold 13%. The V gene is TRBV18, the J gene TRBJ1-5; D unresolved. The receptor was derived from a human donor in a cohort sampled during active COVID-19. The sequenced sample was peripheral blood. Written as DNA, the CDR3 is TGTGCCAGCTCACCTGCCGGGAGGTCGGGCAATCAGCCCCAGCATTTT. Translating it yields CASSPAGRSGNQPQHF.